In its sample, the clone carrying this TCR beta chain ranks as medium-sized. This record belongs to a study of blood T cell repertoires in COVID-19. This CDR3 contains 17 residues. V was shortened by 5 bases and J by 4 bases, with 24 bases between the two germline ends. Per the germline V gene, CDR1 is SGHKS and CDR2 is YYEKEE (reference sequence). Only in-frame clones appear in the TCRdb table, and some are missing; sequencing was by immunoSEQ multiplex PCR. The sample yields some 15,000 clones, around 90% seen once. This TCR derives from a man in his sixties with active COVID-19. The chain has TRBV5-5 and TRBJ1-2; tentatively, D is TRBD1 (5 bases). Sequenced input: peripheral blood. In DNA form, the CDR3 reads TGTGCCAGCAGGCCCGCAAACCGGGGGTCGGCGGCCTATGGCTACACCTTC. It specifies CASRPANRGSAAYGYTF.